This T cell receptor beta chain was sequenced during a study of blood T cell repertoires in COVID-19. Study as a whole: COVID-19 samples, acute and convalescent, were from the United States, Italy and Spain. The cDNA or gDNA used as material had been derived from T cells, B-cell-depleted T cells, or PBMCs.

Original processing methods: The authors estimated nucleated cell counts from reference gene primer amplification. Clones were read by immunoSEQ multiplex PCR, and TCRdb kept only the in-frame ones, dropping some. The D gene and trimming were derived from the DNA, and the V and J assignments and clone size from that table. The sample lists just under 300,000 clones, approximately 86% occurring once. The origin of this receptor is an older man with acute or convalescent COVID-19. The sequencing input was peripheral blood.

CDR3 protein: CASSLERARSSYNEQFF. The CDR3 DNA is TGTGCCAGCAGCTTGGAGCGGGCCAGGAGCTCCTACAATGAGCAGTTCTTC. J is TRBJ2-1 and V is TRBV5-4, with D perhaps TRBD2 (6 bases). Trimming removed 0 bases from V and 0 bases from J, with 13 bases in between. This CDR3 is 17 amino acids long. Looked up from germline, CDR1 is SGHNT and CDR2 is YYREEE (reference sequence).